The 27 T cell receptor beta chains given below trace back to one sample, sequenced in a study of Graves' ophthalmopathy and Graves' hyperthyroidism. The authors amplified TCR beta CDR3 regions, and they did so from RNA transcripts for repertoire sequencing. Second-round multiplex PCR came after first-round RT-PCR with HTBI primers. TCRdb re-called the multiplex PCR reads with MiXCR, one entry per CDR3 protein. The sample lists over a million distinct CDR3 sequences, about two fifths occurring once. The sequenced sample consisted of peripheral blood or thyroid tissue (not recorded which). The receptors here all came from an adult man with Graves' hyperthyroidism.

The V and J genes are TRBV29-1 and TRBJ2-5; no firm D call. The DNA end lines up better with TRBJ2-1; the J call may be wrong. There are 12 residues in the CDR3. Germline assignment: CDR1 SQVTM and CDR2 ANQGSEA. The CDR3 protein is CSVVYQHNEQFF. The CDR3, as DNA: TGCAGCGTTGTCTACCAGCACAATGAGCAGTTCTTC.

In this sample, this clonotype turned up a few times. This sequence joins TRBV7-9 and TRBJ2-6; 12 bases line up with TRBD2. Per the germline V gene, CDR1 is SEHNR and CDR2 is FQNEAQ (reference sequence). The CDR3 length is 19 residues. V lost 7 bases, J lost 0 bases, and 10 bases stayed unmatched. The CDR3 DNA reads TGTGCCAGCAACCTCCGGGGACTAGCGGGCCACTCTGGGGCCAACGTCCTGACTTTC. Translation: CASNLRGLAGHSGANVLTF.

Only a few counts were recorded for this clonotype. The rearrangement uses TRBV12-3 or TRBV12-4 and TRBJ1-2; D remains ambiguous. The CDR3 totals 15 residues. The ends were cut back, 2 bases at V and 4 bases at J, with 14 bases in the middle. The CDR3 sequence is CASSLNGVGSYGYTF. The CDR3 DNA reads TGTGCCAGCAGTTTAAATGGGGTTGGTAGCTATGGCTACACCTTC.

This clonotype was counted once. The J gene is TRBJ1-2, the V gene TRBV10-2; perhaps TRBD1 as D (6 bases). This CDR3 comprises 12 residues. V was cut by 3 bases and J by 7 bases, with 9 bases left in between. CDR1 and CDR2 from the germline V gene are WSHSY and SAAADI. The CDR3 bases are TGCGCCAGCAGTGACTCAGGGGCTGGCTACACCTTC. Translating it yields CASSDSGAGYTF.

This clonotype was counted a few times. The chain links TRBV6-5 to TRBJ1-6; no clear D gene. CDR3 length equals 13 residues. Germline values: CDR1 MNHEY, CDR2 SVGAGI. With 8 bases removed from V and 5 bases from J, the gap between germline ends came to 10 bases. The CDR3 nucleotides read TGTGCCAGCCGAGAGGCCAATAATTCACCCCTCCACTTT. Translation gives CASREANNSPLHF.

The chain combines TRBV20-1 with TRBJ2-7; 9 bases align to TRBD2. Germline assignment: CDR1 DFQATT and CDR2 SNEGSKA (reference sequence). V lost 3 bases and J lost 5; bases outside the gene matches: 11. The CDR3 sequence is 15 residues long. CDR3 sequence (DNA): TGCAGTGCTAGTGGAGTAGCGGGAGTAAGCAACGAGCAGTACTTC. It is translated as CSASGVAGVSNEQYF.

This clonotype came up many times. The chain uses TRBV19 and TRBJ1-5, with D possibly matching TRBD1 (5 bases). Germline values: CDR1 LNHDA, CDR2 SQIVND (reference sequence). The V gene lost 10 bases and the J gene lost 3 bases, with 16 bases spanning the gap. The CDR3 runs to 14 residues. CDR3 in DNA: TGTGCCATTAAGGAGGAGGGGTACAATCAGCCCCAGCATTTT. Translated: CAIKEEGYNQPQHF.

This clonotype came up a few times. The J gene is TRBJ2-2, the V gene TRBV20-1; the match to TRBD1 covers 9 bases. Germline V gene sequence: CDR1 DFQATT, CDR2 SNEGSKA (reference sequence). The junction had 8 bases not matched to a gene; V was cut back by 2 bases and J by 4 bases. The CDR3 covers 16 residues. As DNA, the CDR3 is TGCAGTGCTAGACATATGGGGACAGGGACCACCGGGGAGCTGTTTTTT. This sequence encodes CSARHMGTGTTGELFF.

The sample holds many counts of this clonotype. This chain joins TRBV7-2 and TRBJ1-3; 8 bases fit TRBD1. The CDR3 contains 14 residues. Germline lookup yields CDR1 SGHTA and CDR2 FQGNSA. V shed 5 bases, J shed 7 bases, and the junction held 7 bases outside the gene matches. The CDR3 sequence: CASSRQGRGNTIYF. The CDR3 region has the DNA TGTGCCAGCAGCCGACAGGGGCGGGGGAACACCATATATTTT.

The V gene is TRBV7-9, the J gene TRBJ1-2; 9 nucleotides line up with TRBD1. The CDR3 totals 14 residues. Per germline, CDR1 SEHNR and CDR2 FQNEAQ (reference sequence). V was pared by 6 bases and J by 5 bases, with 7 bases of the junction left unmatched. CDR3 protein: CASRTDRGVYGYTF. CDR3 nucleotide sequence: TGTGCCAGCAGAACGGACAGGGGCGTTTATGGCTACACCTTC.

In its sample, this clonotype was seen a few times. The chain couples TRBV10-3 to TRBJ1-5; 8 bases agree with TRBD1. Germline V gene data show CDR1 as ENHRY and CDR2 as SYGVKD. V lost 4 bases to trimming and J lost 4 bases; unmatched junction nucleotides: 3. The CDR3 consists of 14 residues. This CDR3 reads CAISAQGANQPQHF. In DNA form, the CDR3 reads TGTGCCATCAGTGCGCAGGGGGCGAATCAGCCCCAGCATTTT.

This clonotype was detected many times. The chain links TRBV20-1 to TRBJ2-7; D not certain. Germline CDR1 reads DFQATT; CDR2 reads SNEGSKA (reference sequence). Trimming took 3 bases from V and 3 from J, leaving 9 bases between them. This CDR3 contains 12 residues. DNA for the CDR3: TGCAGTGCTAGTTTGGGTGGCTACGAGCAGTACTTC. As protein: CSASLGGYEQYF.

V and J are TRBV12-3 or TRBV12-4 and TRBJ1-5; no firm D call. Trimming took 5 bases from V and 4 from J, leaving 15 bases between them. The CDR3 has 15 amino acids. This CDR3 reads CASSPGVQWNQPQHF. The DNA of the CDR3 is TGTGCCAGCAGTCCTGGGGTACAGTGGAATCAGCCCCAGCATTTT.

This clonotype showed up many times. This sequence joins TRBV9 and TRBJ1-6, with D possibly TRBD1 on 5 matching bases. The CDR3 is 13 residues long. Germline-derived CDR1 and CDR2 are SGDLS and YYNGEE. V was clipped by 6 bases and J by 11 bases, with 15 bases between them. The CDR3 reads CASTPWGEPPLHF. The CDR3 DNA reads TGTGCCAGCACCCCTTGGGGGGAGCCACCCCTCCACTTT.

The table lists this clonotype with many counts. The chain links TRBV19 to TRBJ1-1, with a tentative D call TRBD1 (6 bases). This CDR3 region has 14 residues. Germline CDR1 and CDR2: LNHDA and SQIVND (reference sequence). V lost 6 bases to trimming and J lost 2 bases, with 13 bases between them. This CDR3 is CASSQTGLNTEAFF. DNA of the CDR3: TGTGCCAGTAGCCAGACAGGATTAAACACTGAAGCTTTCTTT. Full variable domain (remainder filled in from reference TRBV19 and TRBJ1-1): DGGITQSPKYLFRKEGQNVTLSCEQNLNHDAMYWYRQDPGQGLRLIYYSQIVNDFQKGDIAEGYSVSREKKESFPLTVTSAQKNPTAFYLCASSQTGLNTEAFFGQGTRLTVV.

The gene calls are TRBV2 and TRBJ1-1; maybe TRBD1 (5 bases). CDR3 length equals 15 residues. Germline V CDR1 and CDR2: SNHLY, FYNNEI. Trimming stripped 10 bases from V and 1 base from J, with 19 bases between. The CDR3 sequence: CATTRGGPQNTEAFF. CDR3 DNA sequence: TGTGCCACCACCCGGGGGGGTCCGCAGAACACTGAAGCTTTCTTT.

There are many counts of this clonotype. The chain joins TRBV7-9 to TRBJ1-2; D perhaps matches TRBD1 (5 bases). From germline, CDR1 is SEHNR and CDR2 FQNEAQ (reference sequence). Trimming left V 6 bases short and J 8 bases short, with 13 bases between. The CDR3 runs 12 residues. The CDR3 DNA sequence: TGTGCCAGCAGGAGGGGAGAGGACGGCTACACCTTC. It yields the protein CASRRGEDGYTF.

The gene calls are TRBV18 and TRBJ2-2; 9 positions agree with TRBD1. The CDR3 length is 16 residues. Germline CDR1 is KGHSH and CDR2 is LQKENI. V shed 6 bases, J shed 4 bases, and the junction held 9 bases outside the gene matches. In DNA form, the CDR3 reads TGTGCCAGCTCTCTCTCCGGGACAGGGATCACCGGGGAGCTGTTTTTT. Protein product: CASSLSGTGITGELFF.

This clonotype was seen a few times. The chain uses TRBV28 and TRBJ1-5; D call uncertain. V was clipped by 1 base and J by 6 bases, with 10 bases between them. Germline V gene data show CDR1 as MDHEN and CDR2 as SYDVKM. The CDR3 length is 14 residues. CDR3 loop: CASSLSANPQPQHF. The CDR3 nucleotides read TGTGCCAGCAGTTTATCGGCAAATCCTCAGCCCCAGCATTTT. The entire variable domain, with the rest obtained from reference TRBV28 and TRBJ1-5, is as follows: DVKVTQSSRYLVKRTGEKVFLECVQDMDHENMFWYRQDPGLGLRLIYFSYDVKMKEKGDIPEGYSVSREKKERFSLILESASTNQTSMYLCASSLSANPQPQHFGDGTRLSIL.

The V and J genes are TRBV7-2 and TRBJ2-5, with D perhaps being TRBD1 or TRBD2 (7 bases each). The CDR3 has 15 residues. The germline V gene has CDR1 SGHTA and CDR2 FQGNSA. Trimming took off 6 bases at V and 9 bases at J, with 23 bases between the two ends. CDR3 nucleotides: TGTGCCAGCAGTCAGGGGGGGGCAATCGGTCAGCCCCAGTACTTC. It encodes CASSQGGAIGQPQYF.

The chain employs TRBV10-3 and TRBJ1-2; a possible D gene is TRBD1 (5 bases). This CDR3 has 10 amino acids. The germline V and J ends were trimmed by 6 bases and 8 bases, with 7 bases remaining between them. Germline V gene data show CDR1 as ENHRY and CDR2 as SYGVKD. CDR3 amino acids: CAISRQGYTF. The CDR3 DNA is TGTGCCATCAGCAGACAGGGCTACACCTTC.

This clonotype has a count of ten or more. The rearrangement joins TRBV7-2 to TRBJ1-1; no reliable D call. Germline V lookup: CDR1 SGHTA, CDR2 FQGNSA. This CDR3 is built from 13 residues. V lost 5 bases and J 4 bases, leaving 11 bases between the germline ends. In DNA form, the CDR3 reads TGTGCCAGCAGCGCTACTTGGGGCACTGAAGCTTTCTTT. Protein: CASSATWGTEAFF.

The chain combines TRBV12-3 or TRBV12-4 with TRBJ2-7; TRBD1 might be the D (5 bases). V shed 6 bases and J shed 2 bases, with 11 bases lying between them. This CDR3 is built from 13 residues. The CDR3 DNA reads as TGTGCCAGCAGGAGACAGATAGCCTACGAGCAGTACTTC. Residues: CASRRQIAYEQYF.

V is TRBV29-1 and J is TRBJ1-2, with D uncertain. The V end lost 4 bases, the J end lost 8 bases, and 11 bases lay between the germline ends. This CDR3 contains 11 residues. The germline V gene has CDR1 SQVTM and CDR2 ANQGSEA. The CDR3 loop is CSVAVGWGYTF. CDR3 nucleotide sequence: TGCAGCGTTGCGGTGGGTTGGGGCTACACCTTC.

This clonotype showed up just a few times. The chain combines TRBV4-1 with TRBJ1-1; D might be TRBD1 (5 bases). From germline, CDR1 is MGHRA and CDR2 YSYEKL. V was pared by 0 bases and J by 2 bases, with 13 bases between. The CDR3 contains 16 residues. The chain's CDR3 is CASSQDPRGTNTEAFF. CDR3 DNA: TGCGCCAGCAGCCAAGATCCACGGGGGACTAACACTGAAGCTTTCTTT.

This clonotype came up many times. V usage is TRBV10-3 and J usage is TRBJ1-1; D remains unclear. Germline CDR1 reads ENHRY; CDR2 reads SYGVKD. The CDR3 spans 12 residues. Trimming took 10 bases from V and 1 from J, leaving 10 bases between them. Here the CDR3 reads CATDEANTEAFF. In nucleotides, the CDR3 is TGTGCCACTGATGAGGCGAACACTGAAGCTTTCTTT.

This clonotype occurred many times. The rearrangement links TRBV28 to TRBJ1-1, with D unclear. CDR1 is MDHEN and CDR2 is SYDVKM in the germline V gene. The CDR3 contains 10 residues. The CDR3 bases are TGTGCGTTTCGGCAACCCGAAGCTTTCTTT. Its translation is CAFRQPEAFF. The full variable domain, rest sourced from reference TRBV28 and TRBJ1-1, is DVKVTQSSRYLVKRTGEKVFLECVQDMDHENMFWYRQDPGLGLRLIYFSYDVKMKEKGDIPEGYSVSREKKERFSLILESASTNQTSMYLCAFRQPEAFFGQGTRLTVV.